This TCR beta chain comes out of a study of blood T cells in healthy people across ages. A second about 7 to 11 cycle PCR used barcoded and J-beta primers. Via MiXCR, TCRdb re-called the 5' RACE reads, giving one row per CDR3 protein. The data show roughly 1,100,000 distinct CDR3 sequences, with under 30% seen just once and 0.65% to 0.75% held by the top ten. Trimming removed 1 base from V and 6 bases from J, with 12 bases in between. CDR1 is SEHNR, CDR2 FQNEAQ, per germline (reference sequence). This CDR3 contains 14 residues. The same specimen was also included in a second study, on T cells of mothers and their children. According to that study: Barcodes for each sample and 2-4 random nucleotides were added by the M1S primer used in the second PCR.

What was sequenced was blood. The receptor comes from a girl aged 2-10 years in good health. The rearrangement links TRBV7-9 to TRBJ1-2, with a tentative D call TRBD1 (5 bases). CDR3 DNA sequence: TGTGCCAGCAGCTTAGATGCAGGGAATCATGGCTACACCTTC. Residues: CASSLDAGNHGYTF.